The 8 T cell receptor beta chains listed next were all sequenced from one sample in a study of T-cell reconstitution after alpha-beta-depleted transplantation in children. Unique molecular identifiers featured in how the TCRbeta library was prepared. MiXCR, applied by TCRdb to the PCR reads, yields one record per CDR3 protein. The data hold about 110,000 distinct CDR3 sequences, with about 6% observed a single time. Material: PBMCs, mostly from graft donor cells, obtained 360 days after TCRalphabeta/CD19-depleted stem cell transplant. The source of these receptors is a male patient between 2 and 10 years old who had a stem cell transplant for acute lymphoblastic leukemia, so the T cells may come from the graft donor.

The chain joins TRBV5-6 to TRBJ2-3; D is possibly TRBD1 (5 bases). CDR1 is SGHDT, CDR2 YYEEEE, per germline. Trimming removed 5 bases at V and 10 bases at J, with 17 bases between. The CDR3 runs 13 residues. CDR3 protein: CASSQGVQKAQYF. The CDR3 nucleotides are TGTGCCAGCAGTCAAGGGGTCCAGAAGGCGCAGTATTTT.

This clonotype was recorded many times. The rearrangement joins TRBV25-1 to TRBJ2-1; D gene uncertain. CDR1 MGHDK and CDR2 SYGVNS come from the germline V gene. CDR3 length equals 11 residues. V dropped 7 bases and J dropped 4 bases, with 5 bases sitting between them. The CDR3 nucleotides read TGTGCCAGCACTAGGTACAATGAGCAGTTCTTC. Protein product: CASTRYNEQFF.

Ten or more counts support this clonotype. The rearrangement links TRBV25-1 to TRBJ2-5, with D hard to call. This CDR3 comprises 15 residues. V was clipped by 1 base and J by 1 base, with 10 bases between them. CDR1 and CDR2 from the germline V gene are MGHDK and SYGVNS. CDR3 sequence: CASSELVRPQETQYF. CDR3 in DNA: TGTGCCAGCAGTGAATTGGTACGGCCCCAAGAGACCCAGTACTTC. Full variable domain (rest looked up from reference TRBV25-1 and TRBJ2-5): EADIYQTPRYLVIGTGKKITLECSQTMGHDKMYWYQQDPGMELHLIHYSYGVNSTEKGDLSSESTVSRIRTEHFPLTLESARPSHTSQYLCASSELVRPQETQYFGPGTRLLVL.

The CDR3 DNA sequence: TGTGCCAGCAGCCCAGGACCAGCCCCTGAGCAGTTCTTC. This translates into CASSPGPAPEQFF. This chain uses TRBV6-2 or TRBV6-3 with TRBJ2-1; D gene ambiguous. V was clipped by 6 bases and J by 9 bases, with 15 bases between them. Per the germline V gene, CDR1 is MNHEY and CDR2 is SVGEGT. The CDR3 is 13 amino acids.

This clonotype was seen ten or more times. The V and J genes are TRBV14 and TRBJ2-1; D remains unclear. V shed 5 bases and J shed 6 bases, with 5 bases lying between them. This CDR3 comprises 11 residues. CDR1 is SGHDN and CDR2 is FVKESK in the germline V gene. The CDR3 loop is CASSSPNEQFF. The CDR3 DNA sequence: TGTGCCAGCAGCTCCCCCAATGAGCAGTTCTTC.

This clonotype was detected ten times or more. This chain joins TRBV7-3 and TRBJ2-1; D is ambiguous. The CDR3 runs 13 residues. Germline CDR1 is SGHTA and CDR2 is FQGTGA. The ends were cut back, 5 bases at V and 6 bases at J, with 11 bases in the middle. The CDR3 coding sequence is TGTGCCAGCAGCACCGACCCGCCCAATGAGCAGTTCTTC. It codes for CASSTDPPNEQFF.

In its sample, this clonotype was seen a few times. The chain has TRBV12-3 or TRBV12-4 and TRBJ1-5, with D tentatively TRBD1 (6 bases). V lost 3 bases, J lost 2 bases, and 11 bases lay in between. This CDR3 spans 15 amino acids. The CDR3 protein is CASSLGRGGNQPQHF. The CDR3 nucleotides are TGTGCCAGCAGTTTGGGCAGGGGCGGCAATCAGCCCCAGCATTTT.

This clonotype has ten or more counts. The chain uses TRBV9 and TRBJ2-7; 13 nucleotides match TRBD2. Germline V gene data show CDR1 as SGDLS and CDR2 as YYNGEE. The ends lost 4 bases at V and 2 bases at J; junction bases unmatched: 3. This CDR3 has 15 residues. The CDR3 nucleotides are TGTGCCAGCAGCCCCGGGACTAGCGGGGCCTACGAGCAGTACTTC. Its protein product is CASSPGTSGAYEQYF.